This T cell receptor beta chain was retrieved from a study of T-cell reconstitution after alpha-beta-depleted transplantation in children. Preparation of the TCRbeta library was carried out with unique molecular identifiers. TCRdb reprocessed the PCR reads via MiXCR and lists one record per CDR3 protein. The sample yields a few hundred thousand distinct CDR3 sequences, 9.7% seen once. With 2 bases removed from V and 8 bases from J, the gap between germline ends came to 9 bases. CDR3 length: 12 residues. CDR1 is SGHDN and CDR2 is FVKESK in the germline V gene. Many counts were recorded for this clonotype.

The sequence was collected from a human donor who donated a stem cell graft to a child with SCID. The V gene is TRBV14, the J gene TRBJ1-2; a possible D gene is TRBD1 (6 bases). The sequences come from PBMCs from the stem cell graft donor, collected from the stem cell graft. The CDR3 nucleotides are TGTGCCAGCAGCCAACCCACAGGGGGCTACACCTTC. This sequence encodes CASSQPTGGYTF.